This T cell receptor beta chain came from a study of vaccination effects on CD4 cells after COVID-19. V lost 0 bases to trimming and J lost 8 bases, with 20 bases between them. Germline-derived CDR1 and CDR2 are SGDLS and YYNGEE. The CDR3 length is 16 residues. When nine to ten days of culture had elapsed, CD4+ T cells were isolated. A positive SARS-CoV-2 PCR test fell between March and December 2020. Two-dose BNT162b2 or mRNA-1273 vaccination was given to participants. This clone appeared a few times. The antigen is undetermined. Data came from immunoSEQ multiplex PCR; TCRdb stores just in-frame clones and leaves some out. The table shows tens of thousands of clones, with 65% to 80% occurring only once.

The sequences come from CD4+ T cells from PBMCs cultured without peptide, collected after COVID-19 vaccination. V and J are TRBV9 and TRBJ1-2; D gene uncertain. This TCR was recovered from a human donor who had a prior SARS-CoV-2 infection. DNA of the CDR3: TGTGCCAGCAGCGTAGATACCACGGGTTCCCTGGGAGGCTACACCTTC. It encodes CASSVDTTGSLGGYTF.